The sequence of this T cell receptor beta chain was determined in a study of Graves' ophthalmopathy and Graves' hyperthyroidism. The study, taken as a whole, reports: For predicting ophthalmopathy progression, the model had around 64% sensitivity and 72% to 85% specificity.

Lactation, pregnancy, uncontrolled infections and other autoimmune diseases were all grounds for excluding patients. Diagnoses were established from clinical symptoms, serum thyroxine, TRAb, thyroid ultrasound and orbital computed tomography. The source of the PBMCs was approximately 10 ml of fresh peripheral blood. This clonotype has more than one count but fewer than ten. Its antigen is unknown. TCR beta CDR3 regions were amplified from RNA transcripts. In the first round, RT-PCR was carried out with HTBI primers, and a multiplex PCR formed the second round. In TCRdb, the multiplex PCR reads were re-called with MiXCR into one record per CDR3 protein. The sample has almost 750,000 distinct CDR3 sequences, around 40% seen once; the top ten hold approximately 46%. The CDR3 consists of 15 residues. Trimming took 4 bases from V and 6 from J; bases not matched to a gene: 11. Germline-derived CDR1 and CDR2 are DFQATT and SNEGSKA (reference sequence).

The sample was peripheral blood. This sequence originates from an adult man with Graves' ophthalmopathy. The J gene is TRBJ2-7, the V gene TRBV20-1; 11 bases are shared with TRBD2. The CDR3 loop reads CSATIAGGLGGEQYF. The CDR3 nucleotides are TGCAGTGCTACGATAGCGGGAGGGCTCGGTGGCGAGCAGTACTTC.